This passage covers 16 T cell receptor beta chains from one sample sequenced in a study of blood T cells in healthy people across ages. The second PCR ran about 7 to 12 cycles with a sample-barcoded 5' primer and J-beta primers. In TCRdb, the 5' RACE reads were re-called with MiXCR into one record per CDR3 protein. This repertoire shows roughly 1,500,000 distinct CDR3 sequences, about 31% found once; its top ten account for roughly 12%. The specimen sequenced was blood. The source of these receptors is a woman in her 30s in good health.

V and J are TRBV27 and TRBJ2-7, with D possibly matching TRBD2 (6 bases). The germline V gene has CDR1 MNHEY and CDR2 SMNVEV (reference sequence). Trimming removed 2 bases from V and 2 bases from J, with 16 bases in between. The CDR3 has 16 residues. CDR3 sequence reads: CASSLGSGERAYEQYF. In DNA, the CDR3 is TGTGCCAGCAGTTTAGGCTCGGGGGAGCGAGCCTACGAGCAGTACTTC.

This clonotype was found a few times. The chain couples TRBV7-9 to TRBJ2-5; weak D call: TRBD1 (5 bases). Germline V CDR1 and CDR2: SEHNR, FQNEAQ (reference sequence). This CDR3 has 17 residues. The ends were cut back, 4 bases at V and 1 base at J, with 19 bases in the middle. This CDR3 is CASSSLGRDSSQETQYF. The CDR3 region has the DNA TGTGCCAGCAGCTCCCTCGGGCGAGACAGTTCCCAAGAGACCCAGTACTTC.

CDR3 sequence reads: CASRGGLAGGREQYF. For the CDR3, the DNA is TGTGCCAGCAGAGGGGGACTAGCGGGAGGTCGCGAGCAGTACTTC. The chain recombines TRBV27 with TRBJ2-7; 15 nucleotides align to TRBD2. This CDR3 is 15 amino acids long. Trimming at V came to 6 bases and at J to 6 bases, leaving 6 bases not matched to a gene. Germline V CDR1 and CDR2: MNHEY, SMNVEV (reference sequence).

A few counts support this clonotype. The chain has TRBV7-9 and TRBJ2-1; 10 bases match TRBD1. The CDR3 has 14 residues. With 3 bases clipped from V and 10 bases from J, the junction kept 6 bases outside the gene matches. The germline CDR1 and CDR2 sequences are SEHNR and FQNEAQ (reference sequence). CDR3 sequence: CASSFGDRGIEQFF. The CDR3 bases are TGTGCCAGCAGCTTTGGGGACAGGGGCATAGAGCAGTTCTTC.

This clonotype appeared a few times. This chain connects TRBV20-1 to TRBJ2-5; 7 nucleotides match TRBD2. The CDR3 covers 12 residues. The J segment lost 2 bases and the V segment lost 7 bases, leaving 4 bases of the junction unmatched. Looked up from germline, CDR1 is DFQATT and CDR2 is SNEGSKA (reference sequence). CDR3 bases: TGCAGTGTCAAAGCGGGGCAAGAGACCCAGTACTTC. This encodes CSVKAGQETQYF.

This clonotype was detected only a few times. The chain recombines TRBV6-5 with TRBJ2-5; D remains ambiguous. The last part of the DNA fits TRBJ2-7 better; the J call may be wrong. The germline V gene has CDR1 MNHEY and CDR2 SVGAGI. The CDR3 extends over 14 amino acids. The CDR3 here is CASSYSSSSREQYF. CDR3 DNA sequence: TGTGCCAGCAGTTACTCGTCTAGTAGCCGCGAGCAGTACTTC.

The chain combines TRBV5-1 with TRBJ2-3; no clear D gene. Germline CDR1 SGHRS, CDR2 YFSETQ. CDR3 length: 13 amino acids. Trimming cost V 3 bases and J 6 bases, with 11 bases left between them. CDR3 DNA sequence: TGCGCCAGCAGCTCGGCCGCCTCGGATACGCAGTATTTT. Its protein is CASSSAASDTQYF.

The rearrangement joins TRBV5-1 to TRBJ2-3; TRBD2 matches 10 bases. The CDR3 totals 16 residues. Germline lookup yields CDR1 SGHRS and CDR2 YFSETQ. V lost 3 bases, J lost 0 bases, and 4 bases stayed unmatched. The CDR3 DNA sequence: TGCGCCAGCAGCTATGCTAGCGGGGGTAGCACAGATACGCAGTATTTT. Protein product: CASSYASGGSTDTQYF.

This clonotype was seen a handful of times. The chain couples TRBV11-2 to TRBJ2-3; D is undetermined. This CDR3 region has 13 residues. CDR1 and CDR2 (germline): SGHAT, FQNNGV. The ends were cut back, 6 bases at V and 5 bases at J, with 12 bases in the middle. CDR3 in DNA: TGTGCCAGCAGGTTCAATGATCAAGATACGCAGTATTTT. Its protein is CASRFNDQDTQYF. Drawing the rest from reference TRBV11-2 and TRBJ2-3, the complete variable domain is EAGVAQSPRYKIIEKRQSVAFWCNPISGHATLYWYQQILGQGPKLLIQFQNNGVVDDSQLPKDRFSAERLKGVDSTLKIQPAKLEDSAVYLCASRFNDQDTQYFGPGTRLTVL.

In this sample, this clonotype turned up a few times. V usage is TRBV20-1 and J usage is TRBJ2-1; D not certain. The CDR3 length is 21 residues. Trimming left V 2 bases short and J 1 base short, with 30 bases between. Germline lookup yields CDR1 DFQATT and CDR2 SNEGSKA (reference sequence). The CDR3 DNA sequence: TGCAGTGCTAGAAAGGCGGACCGAAATCGGCCAAGAAAGATTTCCTACAATGAGCAGTTCTTC. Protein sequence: CSARKADRNRPRKISYNEQFF.

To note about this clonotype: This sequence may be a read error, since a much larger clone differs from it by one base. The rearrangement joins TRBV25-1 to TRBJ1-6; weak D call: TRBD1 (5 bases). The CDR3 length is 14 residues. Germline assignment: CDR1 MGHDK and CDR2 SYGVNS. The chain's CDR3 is CTSGRTGRNSPLHF. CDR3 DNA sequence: TGTACCAGCGGCCGGACGGGACGTAATTCACCCCTCCACTTT.

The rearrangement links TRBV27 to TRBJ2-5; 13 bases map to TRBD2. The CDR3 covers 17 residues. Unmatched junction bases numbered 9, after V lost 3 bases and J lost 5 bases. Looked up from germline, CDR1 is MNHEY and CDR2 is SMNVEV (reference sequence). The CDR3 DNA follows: TGTGCCAGCAGTTTTTTTGGGACTAGCGGGATTCTGGAGACCCAGTACTTC. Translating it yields CASSFFGTSGILETQYF.

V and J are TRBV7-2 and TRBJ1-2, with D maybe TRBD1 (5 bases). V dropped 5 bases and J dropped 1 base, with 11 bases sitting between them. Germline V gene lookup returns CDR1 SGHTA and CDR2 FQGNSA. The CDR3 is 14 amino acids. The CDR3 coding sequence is TGTGCCAGCAGCCCTAGAAGGGGTAACTATGGCTACACCTTC. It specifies CASSPRRGNYGYTF. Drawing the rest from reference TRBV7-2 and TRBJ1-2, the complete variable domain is GAGVSQSPSNKVTEKGKDVELRCDPISGHTALYWYRQSLGQGLEFLIYFQGNSAPDKSGLPSDRFSAERTGGSVSTLTIQRTQQEDSAVYLCASSPRRGNYGYTFGSGTRLTVV.

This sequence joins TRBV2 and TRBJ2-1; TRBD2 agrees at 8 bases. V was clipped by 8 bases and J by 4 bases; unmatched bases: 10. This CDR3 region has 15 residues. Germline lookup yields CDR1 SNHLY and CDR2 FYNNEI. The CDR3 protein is CASRLTGGPYNEQFF. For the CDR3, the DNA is TGTGCCAGCCGGTTGACGGGGGGGCCTTACAATGAGCAGTTCTTC.

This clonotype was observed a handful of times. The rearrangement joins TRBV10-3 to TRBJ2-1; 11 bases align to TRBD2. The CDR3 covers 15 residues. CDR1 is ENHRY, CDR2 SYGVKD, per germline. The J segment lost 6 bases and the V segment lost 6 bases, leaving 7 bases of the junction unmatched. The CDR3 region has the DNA TGTGCCATCAGGGAGCCTAGCGGGAGGCGCAATGAGCAGTTCTTC. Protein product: CAIREPSGRRNEQFF.

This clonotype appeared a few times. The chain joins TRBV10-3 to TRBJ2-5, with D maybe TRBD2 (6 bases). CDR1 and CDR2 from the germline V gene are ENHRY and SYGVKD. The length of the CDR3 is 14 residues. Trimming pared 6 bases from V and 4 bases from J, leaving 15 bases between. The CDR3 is CAISPGEERETQYF. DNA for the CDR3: TGTGCCATCAGCCCGGGAGAAGAAAGAGAGACCCAGTACTTC.